Listed here are 27 T cell receptor beta chains from one sample, sequenced in a study of OX40 agonist ivuxolimab in advanced cancers. Profiling relied on immunoSEQ multiplex PCR, and the TCRdb table lists in-frame clones only, not all of them. Among some 80,000 clones listed, 80% to 90% were seen once. The starting material was CD4+ or CD8+ T cells sorted from blood, obtained in a trial of the OX40 agonist ivuxolimab. All receptors derive from an adult with an advanced solid tumor such as melanoma, head and neck, liver or kidney cancer.

This chain links TRBV9 with TRBJ2-1; 9 bases are shared with TRBD2. Germline V lookup: CDR1 SGDLS, CDR2 YYNGEE. The CDR3 sequence is 17 residues long. The V segment lost 4 bases and the J segment 3 bases; nucleotides outside the gene matches: 11. CDR3 loop: CASSPGVGAGGYNEQFF. Here the CDR3 DNA reads TGTGCCAGCAGCCCGGGGGTGGGAGCGGGGGGCTACAATGAGCAGTTCTTC. The full variable domain, with the rest looked up from reference TRBV9 and TRBJ2-1, is DSGVTQTPKHLITATGQRVTLRCSPRSGDLSVYWYQQSLDQGLQFLIQYYNGEERAKGNILERFSAQQFPDLHSELNLSSLELGDSALYFCASSPGVGAGGYNEQFFGPGTRLTVL.

The chain has TRBV7-2 and TRBJ1-1; D gene unclear. Germline V gives CDR1 SGHTA, CDR2 FQGNSA. Trimming took 1 base from V and 4 from J, leaving 13 bases between them. The CDR3 runs to 15 residues. The CDR3 DNA follows: TGTGCCAGCAGCTTAGAGGGTGTGGAGGTCACTGAAGCTTTCTTT. This translates into CASSLEGVEVTEAFF.

The rearrangement joins TRBV6-1 to TRBJ2-7; the match to TRBD2 covers 10 bases. Germline V gives CDR1 MNHNS, CDR2 SASEGT. There are 15 residues in the CDR3. V trimming: 1 base; J trimming: 9 bases; junction bases outside the gene matches: 9. The CDR3 region has the DNA TGTGCCAGCAGTGAAGTACTAGCGGGATCCGAGGGGCAGTACTTC. Amino acids: CASSEVLAGSEGQYF.

This chain links TRBV5-1 with TRBJ2-5; 10 positions match TRBD2. The J call may be wrong; the DNA end is better matched by TRBJ2-7. In germline, CDR1 is SGHRS, CDR2 YFSETQ. The CDR3 has 16 amino acids. CDR3 in DNA: TGCGCCAGCAGCCCTGGGGAGAGCGGGAGGGCCGACGAGCAGTACTTC. Amino acids: CASSPGESGRADEQYF.

The genes are TRBV7-6 and TRBJ2-1; the match to TRBD1 covers 7 bases. After removal of 5 bases from V and 6 bases from J, the junction contained 4 bases not matched to a gene. Germline CDR1 SGHVS, CDR2 FNYEAQ. CDR3 length equals 13 residues. The CDR3 protein is CASSQTGRNEQFF. CDR3 in DNA: TGTGCCAGCAGCCAGACAGGGCGCAATGAGCAGTTCTTC.

The J gene is TRBJ2-2, the V gene TRBV2; D not certain. CDR1 is SNHLY, CDR2 FYNNEI, per germline. The CDR3 length is 13 residues. V lost 6 bases, J lost 1 base, and 6 bases lay in between. The CDR3 region is CASRAENTGELFF. The DNA for the CDR3 is TGTGCCAGCAGGGCAGAGAACACCGGGGAGCTGTTTTTT.

The chain is built from TRBV6-1 and TRBJ2-1, with 9 bases that match TRBD2. The V gene's germline CDR1 is MNHNS and CDR2 SASEGT. This CDR3 has 15 amino acids. Unmatched junction bases numbered 10, after V lost 5 bases and J lost 8 bases. This CDR3 is CASSSDFLAGYEQFF. CDR3 coding DNA: TGTGCCAGCAGTTCCGACTTTCTAGCGGGGTATGAGCAGTTCTTC.

This chain links TRBV30 with TRBJ1-2; weak D call: TRBD1 (5 bases). There are 13 residues in the CDR3. The germline CDR1 and CDR2 sequences are GTSNPN and SVGIG (reference sequence). The V gene lost 1 base and the J gene lost 5 bases, with 11 bases spanning the gap. CDR3 amino acids: CAWSGSGGYGYTF. The DNA of the CDR3 is TGTGCCTGGAGTGGCTCGGGGGGGTATGGCTACACCTTC.

The chain employs TRBV21-1 and TRBJ2-1; the table calls TRBD2, which could not be checked here. TRBV21-1 is a pseudogene segment. This CDR3 region has 12 residues. The CDR3, as DNA: TGTGCCAGCATTAGCGGGAGCAATGAGCAGTTCTTC. Protein sequence: CASISGSNEQFF.

This clone has only a few counts. This chain uses TRBV7-2 with TRBJ2-5, with 8 bases fitting TRBD2. The CDR3 covers 15 residues. The germline V gene has CDR1 SGHTA and CDR2 FQGNSA. V gave up 2 bases and J gave up 4 bases; unmatched junction bases: 6. Here the CDR3 DNA reads TGTGCCAGCAGCTTACCGGGGGGGAGGAGAGAGACCCAGTACTTC. Translation gives CASSLPGGRRETQYF. The full variable domain, in which reference TRBV7-2 and TRBJ2-5 provide the parts outside the CDR3, is GAGVSQSPSNKVTEKGKDVELRCDPISGHTALYWYRQSLGQGLEFLIYFQGNSAPDKSGLPSDRFSAERTGGSVSTLTIQRTQQEDSAVYLCASSLPGGRRETQYFGPGTRLLVL.

The chain combines TRBV5-1 with TRBJ2-1; 13 bases fit TRBD2. The trim removed 4 bases at V and 6 bases at J, leaving 13 bases unmatched. CDR3 size: 18 residues. CDR1 and CDR2 (germline): SGHRS, YFSETQ. This CDR3 is CASSARPSGLAGVNEQFF. For the CDR3, the DNA is TGCGCCAGCAGCGCGAGACCTTCTGGACTAGCGGGAGTCAATGAGCAGTTCTTC.

J is TRBJ2-1 and V is TRBV19; 9 nucleotides line up with TRBD2. The germline CDR1 and CDR2 sequences are LNHDA and SQIVND (reference sequence). This CDR3 is built from 15 residues. The trim removed 3 bases at V and 3 bases at J, leaving 3 bases unmatched. Here the CDR3 DNA reads TGTGCCAGTAGTATGCGGGGGGGAATCTACAATGAGCAGTTCTTC. It encodes CASSMRGGIYNEQFF.

The chain joins TRBV15 to TRBJ2-1, with 7 bases lining up with TRBD2. There are 18 residues in the CDR3. Germline CDR1 reads LNHNV; CDR2 reads YYDKDF (reference sequence). The V and J ends lost 0 bases and 7 bases, in that order; junction bases with no gene match: 15. CDR3 amino acids: CATSRDQAWREQGNEQFF. CDR3 nucleotides: TGTGCCACCAGCAGAGATCAGGCCTGGCGGGAGCAAGGGAATGAGCAGTTCTTC.

J is TRBJ1-1 and V is TRBV2; TRBD1 aligns across 8 bases. This CDR3 comprises 16 residues. Germline CDR1 and CDR2: SNHLY and FYNNEI. J was trimmed by 0 bases and V by 2 bases; bases with no gene match: 5. The CDR3 coding sequence is TGTGCCAGCAGTGAAAAGGACAGGGATTTGAACACTGAAGCTTTCTTT. Translation: CASSEKDRDLNTEAFF.

This chain links TRBV19 with TRBJ1-2; TRBD1 might be the D (6 bases). Trimming took 9 bases from V and 8 from J, leaving 22 bases between them. The V gene's germline CDR1 is LNHDA and CDR2 SQIVND (reference sequence). The CDR3 runs 14 residues. The CDR3 is CASGLGGFSGGYTF. The CDR3, as DNA: TGTGCCAGCGGCTTGGGGGGCTTTTCAGGGGGCTACACCTTC.

V gene TRBV18 combines with J gene TRBJ2-7, with D perhaps matching TRBD1 or TRBD2 (5 bases each). This CDR3 spans 16 amino acids. The V and J ends lost 3 bases and 4 bases respectively, with 19 bases between them. CDR1 and CDR2 from the germline V gene are KGHSH and LQKENI. CDR3 loop: CASSPLSTKGTYEQYF. The DNA for the CDR3 is TGTGCCAGCTCACCCCTCTCAACCAAGGGGACGTACGAGCAGTACTTC. The full variable domain, rest sourced from reference TRBV18 and TRBJ2-7, is NAGVMQNPRHLVRRRGQEARLRCSPMKGHSHVYWYRQLPEEGLKFMVYLQKENIIDESGMPKERFSAEFPKEGPSILRIQQVVRGDSAAYFCASSPLSTKGTYEQYFGPGTRLTVT.

The V and J genes are TRBV5-4 and TRBJ2-7, with D uncertain. The CDR3 extends over 11 amino acids. CDR1 is SGHNT and CDR2 is YYREEE in the germline V gene (reference sequence). V lost 3 bases to trimming and J lost 2 bases, with 3 bases between them. The chain's CDR3 is CASSSPYEQYF. CDR3 DNA sequence: TGTGCCAGCAGCTCCCCCTACGAGCAGTACTTC.

The chain joins TRBV5-1 to TRBJ1-4; tentative D call: TRBD1 (5 bases). The CDR3 runs to 16 residues. Deletions cut 0 bases from V and 5 bases from J, with 14 bases between. CDR1 is SGHRS and CDR2 is YFSETQ in the germline V gene. The CDR3 region has the DNA TGCGCCAGCAGCTTGGATGTAGGGGACTACAATGAAAAACTGTTTTTT. This codes for CASSLDVGDYNEKLFF.

This clone was seen once. The V gene is TRBV25-1, the J gene TRBJ2-2, with 9 positions matching TRBD1. V gave up 6 bases and J gave up 7 bases; unmatched junction bases: 9. This CDR3 has 15 residues. CDR1 is MGHDK, CDR2 SYGVNS, per germline. CDR3 amino acids: CASSRQGEVGGELFF. The CDR3 DNA is TGTGCCAGCAGCCGACAGGGGGAGGTCGGCGGGGAGCTGTTTTTT.

This clone was observed a single time. The chain uses TRBV7-2 and TRBJ2-7; 9 bases are a match to TRBD1. After removal of 4 bases from V and 2 bases from J, the junction contained 6 bases not matched to a gene. The CDR3 is 15 residues long. CDR1 and CDR2 from the germline V gene are SGHTA and FQGNSA. The CDR3 DNA reads TGTGCCAGCAGCTCAACAGGGGGCCTCGCCTACGAGCAGTACTTC. Encoded protein: CASSSTGGLAYEQYF.

The rearrangement joins TRBV15 to TRBJ1-4, with D possibly being TRBD1 (6 bases). Trimming removed 4 bases from V and 3 bases from J, with 12 bases in between. The CDR3 loop spans 15 amino acids. Germline CDR1 reads LNHNV; CDR2 reads YYDKDF (reference sequence). CDR3 sequence reads: CATSTRGGPNEKLFF. The CDR3 DNA reads as TGTGCCACCAGCACCCGAGGGGGACCTAATGAAAAACTGTTTTTT.

About this clone itself: A far larger clone is a single base away, which makes a read error likely. This sample includes further DNA sequences coding for the same CDR3. The V and J genes are TRBV5-8 and TRBJ2-7; unclear D gene. V gave up 4 bases and J gave up 7 bases, with 24 bases separating them. This CDR3 region has 16 residues. Germline loops: CDR1 SGHTS, CDR2 YDEGEE. Here the CDR3 reads CASSQESALERSEQYF. CDR3 coding DNA: TGTGCCAGCAGCCAAGAATCGGCCCTCGAACGGTCTGAGCAGTACTTC. The full variable domain, completed using reference TRBV5-8 and TRBJ2-7, is EAGVTQSPTHLIKTRGQQATLRCSPISGHTSVYWYQQALGLGLQFLLWYDEGEERNRGNFPPRFSGRQFPNYSSELNVNALELEDSALYLCASSQESALERSEQYFGPGTRLTVT.

V usage is TRBV5-1 and J usage is TRBJ2-5, with a possible D match to TRBD1 (5 bases). Gene TRBJ2-7 matches the end of the DNA better, so the J call may be wrong. The CDR3 is 13 amino acids. In germline, CDR1 is SGHRS, CDR2 YFSETQ. The chain's CDR3 is CASSLHRNYEQYF. The DNA of the CDR3 is TGCGCCAGCAGCTTGCACAGGAACTACGAGCAGTACTTC.

This sequence joins TRBV4-1 and TRBJ2-1; no clear D gene. Between the trimmed V and J ends, which lost 2 bases and 2 bases, there was a span of 16 bases. CDR1 and CDR2 from the germline V gene are MGHRA and YSYEKL. This CDR3 is built from 17 residues. Written as DNA, the CDR3 is TGCGCCAGCAGCCAAACCCTGGCGAGGTCACCCTACAATGAGCAGTTCTTC. It is translated as CASSQTLARSPYNEQFF.

This chain joins TRBV25-1 and TRBJ1-1, with D tentatively TRBD1 (5 bases). From germline, CDR1 is MGHDK and CDR2 SYGVNS. The CDR3 sequence is 16 residues long. V was clipped by 5 bases and J by 0 bases, with 16 bases between them. CDR3 residues: CASSKPGLRLNTEAFF. The CDR3 nucleotides read TGTGCCAGCAGTAAACCGGGACTGAGACTGAACACTGAAGCTTTCTTT.

This chain connects TRBV2 to TRBJ2-5, with TRBD2 matching 11 bases. The CDR3 has 14 amino acids. V shed 9 bases, J shed 4 bases, and the junction held 7 bases outside the gene matches. The germline CDR1 and CDR2 sequences are SNHLY and FYNNEI. The DNA of the CDR3 is TGTGCCAGATTAGCGGGAGGGCCAGGAGAGACCCAGTACTTC. Amino acids: CARLAGGPGETQYF. Drawing the rest from reference TRBV2 and TRBJ2-5, the complete variable domain is EPEVTQTPSHQVTQMGQEVILRCVPISNHLYFYWYRQILGQKVEFLVSFYNNEISEKSEIFDDQFSVERPDGSNFTLKIRSTKLEDSAMYFCARLAGGPGETQYFGPGTRLLVL.

This clone occurred many times. The junction departs from the called germline gene at one end, perhaps through a read error. Other DNA sequences in this sample translate to the same CDR3. The genes are TRBV6-1 and TRBJ2-7; D is unresolved. The CDR3 extends over 12 amino acids. Germline CDR1 reads MNHNS; CDR2 reads SASEGT. The CDR3 spells CASSEAVYEQYF. The DNA for the CDR3 is TGCGCCAGCAGTGAGGCCGTATACGAGCAGTACTTC.